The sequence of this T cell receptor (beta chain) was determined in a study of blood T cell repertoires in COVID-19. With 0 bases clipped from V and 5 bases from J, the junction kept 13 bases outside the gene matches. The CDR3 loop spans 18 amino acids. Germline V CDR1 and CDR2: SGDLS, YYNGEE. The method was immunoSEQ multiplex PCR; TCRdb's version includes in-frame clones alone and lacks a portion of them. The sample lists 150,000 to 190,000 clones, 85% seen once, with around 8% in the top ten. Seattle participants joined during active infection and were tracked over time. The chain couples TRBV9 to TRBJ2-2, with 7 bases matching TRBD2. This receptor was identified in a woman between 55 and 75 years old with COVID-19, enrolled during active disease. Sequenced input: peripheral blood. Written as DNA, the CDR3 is TGTGCCAGCAGCGTAGCAACTCTAGCGGAGAGGAGAACCGGGGAGCTGTTTTTT. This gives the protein CASSVATLAERRTGELFF.